This TCR beta chain was documented in a study of blood T cell repertoires in COVID-19. Across the study: The samples span acute and convalescent COVID-19 from the United States, Italy and Spain. Nucleic acid was either cDNA or gDNA, and it came from T cells, B-cell-depleted T cells, or PBMCs.

This clone was seen once. In the original processing: Nucleated cell counts were estimated from reference gene primer amplification. TCRdb's table, derived via immunoSEQ multiplex PCR, lists solely in-frame clones and lacks some. The V and J calls and clone size were taken over from that table, and D and trimming were inferred from the DNA. The sample has over 110,000 clones; 88% are singletons. J lost 6 bases, V lost 6 bases, and 12 bases had no gene match. Germline CDR1 reads MDHEN; CDR2 reads SYDVKM. This CDR3 is 17 amino acids long. Sequencing was performed on peripheral blood. The sequence came from an older man with acute or convalescent COVID-19. The chain is built from TRBV28 and TRBJ1-5; TRBD1 matches 12 bases. The CDR3: CASRETGTGGWSQPQHF. The CDR3 coding sequence is TGTGCCAGCAGAGAAACCGGGACAGGGGGCTGGAGTCAGCCCCAGCATTTT.